One and the same sample provided the 29 T cell receptor beta chains below, sequenced in a study of PD-L1 blockade in urothelial cancer. Measured with immunoSEQ multiplex PCR; TCRdb has only the in-frame clones, and not every one. The repertoire holds tens of thousands of clones, more than 75% seen once, with more than 9% in the top ten. Here the sequenced sample was PBMCs, taken around atezolizumab (anti-PD-L1) treatment. These receptor sequences come from a man aged 65-85 years with urothelial cancer.

This rearrangement joins TRBV11-3 to TRBJ2-7, with TRBD2 matching 9 bases. The CDR3 length is 17 residues. J was trimmed by 3 bases and V by 5 bases; bases with no gene match: 14. The germline CDR1 and CDR2 sequences are SGHNT and YENEEA. CDR3: CASSERQLGLAGYEQYF. The CDR3 bases are TGTGCCAGCAGCGAACGCCAGCTGGGACTAGCCGGCTACGAGCAGTACTTC.

This clone was counted a few times. The chain couples TRBV4-1 to TRBJ1-4; D may be TRBD1 (6 bases). V was clipped by 2 bases and J by 7 bases, with 14 bases between them. The CDR3 consists of 15 residues. The germline CDR1 and CDR2 sequences are MGHRA and YSYEKL. For the CDR3, the DNA is TGCGCCAGCAGCCAACAAACAGGGTTAAGTGAAAAACTGTTTTTT. As protein: CASSQQTGLSEKLFF.

This clone occurred once. The chain couples TRBV11-2 to TRBJ2-4; tentatively, D is TRBD1 (6 bases). Trimming left V 0 bases short and J 5 bases short, with 8 bases between. The CDR3 covers 14 residues. Germline V CDR1 and CDR2: SGHAT, FQNNGV. CDR3 sequence: CASSLEAGENIQYF. As DNA, the CDR3 is TGTGCCAGCAGCTTAGAAGCAGGGGAAAACATTCAGTACTTC. Together with reference TRBV11-2 and TRBJ2-4, the CDR3 gives the full variable domain: EAGVAQSPRYKIIEKRQSVAFWCNPISGHATLYWYQQILGQGPKLLIQFQNNGVVDDSQLPKDRFSAERLKGVDSTLKIQPAKLEDSAVYLCASSLEAGENIQYFGAGTRLSVL.

The chain combines TRBV6-6 with TRBJ1-2; D may be TRBD1 (6 bases). The CDR3 is 16 residues long. V was cut by 2 bases and J by 0 bases, with 13 bases left in between. Germline V lookup: CDR1 MNHNY, CDR2 SVGAGI (reference sequence). The CDR3 region is CASSYEQGQANYGYTF. DNA for the CDR3: TGTGCCAGCAGTTACGAACAGGGACAAGCTAACTATGGCTACACCTTC.

The chain has TRBV6-1 and TRBJ1-6; possible D gene TRBD1, 6 bases. The length of the CDR3 is 13 residues. CDR1 is MNHNS and CDR2 is SASEGT in the germline V gene. V was trimmed by 4 bases and J by 10 bases, leaving 11 bases between them. Here the CDR3 DNA reads TGTGCCAGCAGTGGGGACATCGGGTCACCCCTCCACTTT. It codes for CASSGDIGSPLHF.

This clone was observed a few times. V and J are TRBV6-1 and TRBJ2-1; D perhaps matches TRBD1 (6 bases). The CDR3 consists of 14 residues. The germline V gene has CDR1 MNHNS and CDR2 SASEGT. V lost 3 bases and J lost 11, with 17 bases in between. CDR3 sequence: CASSDGTTLTQQFF. The DNA for the CDR3 is TGTGCCAGCAGTGACGGGACAACCCTAACTCAGCAGTTCTTC.

The rearrangement links TRBV5-1 to TRBJ2-5, with TRBD2 identical over 9 bases. The CDR3 extends over 16 amino acids. The V gene's germline CDR1 is SGHRS and CDR2 YFSETQ. With 4 bases clipped from V and 1 base from J, the junction kept 8 bases outside the gene matches. The CDR3 region is CASSPAGGRAQETQYF. The CDR3 DNA reads as TGCGCCAGCAGCCCGGCCGGCGGGAGGGCCCAAGAGACCCAGTACTTC.

The J gene is TRBJ2-5, the V gene TRBV7-2, with TRBD1 as a possible D gene (6 bases). Germline V gene data show CDR1 as SGHTA and CDR2 as FQGNSA. The CDR3 contains 12 residues. The V end lost 5 bases, the J end lost 9 bases, and 13 bases lay between the germline ends. In DNA form, the CDR3 reads TGTGCCAGCAGCCGGACAGAAGAAGCCCAGTACTTC. Protein: CASSRTEEAQYF.

This CDR3 reads CASRPQKERETQYF. The CDR3, as DNA: TGTGCCAGCAGGCCCCAGAAGGAGAGGGAGACCCAGTACTTC. V gene TRBV27 combines with J gene TRBJ2-5; D remains unclear. The CDR3 consists of 14 residues. Trimming stripped 6 bases from V and 5 bases from J, with 16 bases between. Germline V gene data show CDR1 as MNHEY and CDR2 as SMNVEV (reference sequence).

The chain is built from TRBV7-2 and TRBJ2-7; no firm D call. CDR3 size: 14 residues. CDR1 is SGHTA and CDR2 is FQGNSA in the germline V gene. V lost 5 bases, J lost 2 bases, and 13 bases lay in between. The DNA for the CDR3 is TGTGCCAGCAGCGCCTCGGGTAATACCTACGAGCAGTACTTC. Protein sequence: CASSASGNTYEQYF.

This sequence joins TRBV4-2 and TRBJ2-7; D perhaps matches TRBD1 (6 bases). Germline values: CDR1 LGHNA, CDR2 YNFKEQ. This CDR3 spans 16 amino acids. Trimming took 0 bases from V and 2 from J, leaving 14 bases between them. The CDR3 DNA reads as TGTGCCAGCAGCCAAGACGTCAGGACAGAGACCTACGAGCAGTACTTC. This sequence encodes CASSQDVRTETYEQYF.

This chain uses TRBV27 with TRBJ2-6; D may be TRBD1 (6 bases). Trimming took 5 bases from V and 2 from J, leaving 19 bases between them. CDR1 is MNHEY and CDR2 is SMNVEV in the germline V gene (reference sequence). The CDR3 length is 18 residues. CDR3 protein: CASSRTTGRLPGANVLTF. The CDR3 DNA follows: TGTGCCAGCAGTCGAACGACAGGCAGATTACCTGGGGCCAACGTCCTGACTTTC.

V gene TRBV7-2 combines with J gene TRBJ2-1; 7 nucleotides match TRBD1. Germline CDR1 is SGHTA and CDR2 is FQGNSA. The J segment lost 11 bases and the V segment lost 2 bases, leaving 6 bases of the junction unmatched. The CDR3 runs to 13 residues. DNA for the CDR3: TGTGCCAGCAGCTTACTTAGACAGGGCAAGCAGTTCTTC. Protein product: CASSLLRQGKQFF.

The V and J genes are TRBV2 and TRBJ1-5; D gene uncertain. The CDR3 has 14 amino acids. With 6 bases removed from V and 7 bases from J, the gap between germline ends came to 16 bases. Per the germline V gene, CDR1 is SNHLY and CDR2 is FYNNEI. The CDR3 nucleotides read TGTGCCAGCAGCTTGTCCGGACCGGGACAGCCCCAGCATTTT. Translating gives CASSLSGPGQPQHF.

V and J are TRBV5-1 and TRBJ2-6; TRBD1 matches 7 bases. J was trimmed by 2 bases and V by 3 bases; bases with no gene match: 11. Germline-derived CDR1 and CDR2 are SGHRS and YFSETQ. This CDR3 contains 18 residues. Here the CDR3 DNA reads TGCGCCAGCAGCTGGGGACAGCCTTCCAAAACTGGGGCCAACGTCCTGACTTTC. The encoded protein is CASSWGQPSKTGANVLTF.

This chain links TRBV12-5 with TRBJ1-3; TRBD1 might be the D (5 bases). From germline, CDR1 is LGHNT and CDR2 FRNRAP. The V end lost 7 bases, the J end lost 11 bases, and 18 bases lay between the germline ends. The CDR3 consists of 13 residues. The CDR3 spells CASAMDIGVPIYF. The CDR3 coding sequence is TGTGCTAGTGCTATGGACATCGGAGTCCCCATATATTTT.

By share, this clone ranks as medium-sized. The sample has other DNA sequences that encode this CDR3 too. This rearrangement joins TRBV6-1 to TRBJ2-3; 14 bases line up with TRBD2. Per the germline V gene, CDR1 is MNHNS and CDR2 is SASEGT. This CDR3 has 15 residues. V lost 4 bases and J lost 4; bases outside the gene matches: 1. In DNA form, the CDR3 reads TGTGCCAGCAGTGGACTAGCGGGAGGGCCAGATACGCAGTATTTT. Its protein product is CASSGLAGGPDTQYF.

The chain joins TRBV5-6 to TRBJ1-1, with D perhaps TRBD1 (6 bases). Germline loops: CDR1 SGHDT, CDR2 YYEEEE. CDR3 length: 15 residues. V dropped 1 base and J dropped 1 base, with 11 bases sitting between them. CDR3 amino acids: CASSLFRTENTEAFF. For the CDR3, the DNA is TGTGCCAGCAGCTTGTTTAGGACAGAGAACACTGAAGCTTTCTTT.

A single count supports this clone. The chain couples TRBV2 to TRBJ1-1, with D possibly matching TRBD1 (5 bases). V lost 1 base to trimming and J lost 0 bases, with 21 bases between them. Germline V gives CDR1 SNHLY, CDR2 FYNNEI. The length of the CDR3 is 19 residues. DNA for the CDR3: TGTGCCAGCAGTGAAGGAAACAAGGGAAGGTCAGGGATGAACACTGAAGCTTTCTTT. Amino acid sequence: CASSEGNKGRSGMNTEAFF.

The gene calls are TRBV5-1 and TRBJ2-5; 7 bases match TRBD1. CDR3 length: 15 residues. CDR1 is SGHRS, CDR2 YFSETQ, per germline. After removal of 0 bases from V and 4 bases from J, the junction contained 6 bases not matched to a gene. The CDR3 bases are TGCGCCAGCAGCTTGGTACAGGGGATGGGAGAGACCCAGTACTTC. It is translated as CASSLVQGMGETQYF.

V and J are TRBV11-2 and TRBJ2-7; TRBD1 is a possible D gene (6 bases). The V and J ends lost 1 base and 2 bases respectively, with 9 bases between them. Per germline, CDR1 SGHAT and CDR2 FQNNGV. This CDR3 has 14 amino acids. The CDR3, as DNA: TGTGCCAGCAGCTTAGCGGACAGCCCCTACGAGCAGTACTTC. This encodes CASSLADSPYEQYF.

The gene calls are TRBV4-1 and TRBJ2-1; 13 positions match TRBD2. The CDR3 has 17 amino acids. After removal of 3 bases from V and 1 base from J, the junction contained 3 bases not matched to a gene. Germline assignment: CDR1 MGHRA and CDR2 YSYEKL. The CDR3: CASSQRTSGSSYNEQFF. CDR3 sequence (DNA): TGCGCCAGCAGCCAGCGGACTAGCGGGAGTTCCTACAATGAGCAGTTCTTC.

The sample holds a few counts of this clone. This chain links TRBV5-1 with TRBJ2-1, with 7 bases that match TRBD1. This CDR3 is 14 amino acids long. Germline trimming cut 2 bases from V and 8 bases from J; bases unmatched to any gene: 7. Per the germline V gene, CDR1 is SGHRS and CDR2 is YFSETQ. This CDR3 reads CASSLRQGIDEQFF. CDR3 coding DNA: TGCGCCAGCAGCTTAAGACAGGGAATAGATGAGCAGTTCTTC. Full variable domain (remainder filled in from reference TRBV5-1 and TRBJ2-1): KAGVTQTPRYLIKTRGQQVTLSCSPISGHRSVSWYQQTPGQGLQFLFEYFSETQRNKGNFPGRFSGRQFSNSRSEMNVSTLELGDSALYLCASSLRQGIDEQFFGPGTRLTVL.

The chain is built from TRBV5-4 and TRBJ2-7, with 7 bases matching TRBD1. Trimming at V came to 0 bases and at J to 0 bases, leaving 3 bases not matched to a gene. Germline-derived CDR1 and CDR2 are SGHNT and YYREEE (reference sequence). The length of the CDR3 is 15 residues. The CDR3 loop is CASSLETGNSYEQYF. DNA for the CDR3: TGTGCCAGCAGCTTGGAGACAGGGAACTCCTACGAGCAGTACTTC.

This clone was detected once. This chain connects TRBV6-5 to TRBJ2-7; 12 bases align to TRBD1. Trimming at V came to 3 bases and at J to 2 bases, leaving 5 bases not matched to a gene. CDR1 is MNHEY, CDR2 SVGAGI, per germline. There are 16 residues in the CDR3. The CDR3 DNA follows: TGTGCCAGCAGTTATCCGGGACAGGGGGCCACCTACGAGCAGTACTTC. Translated: CASSYPGQGATYEQYF.

The rearrangement joins TRBV6-1 to TRBJ2-7, with D uncertain. V lost 4 bases to trimming and J lost 0 bases, with 13 bases between them. CDR1 MNHNS and CDR2 SASEGT come from the germline V gene. This CDR3 region has 15 residues. The CDR3 bases are TGTGCCAGCAGTGGAGAAGACTCCCCCTCCTACGAGCAGTACTTC. Protein: CASSGEDSPSYEQYF.

The chain links TRBV6-6 to TRBJ1-3; D unclear. The CDR3 covers 14 residues. Trimming pared 4 bases from V and 2 bases from J, leaving 9 bases between. Germline CDR1 and CDR2: MNHNY and SVGAGI (reference sequence). The CDR3 DNA reads TGTGCCAGCAGTTCGGTGTATACTGGAAACACCATATATTTT. Translated, it gives CASSSVYTGNTIYF.

V usage is TRBV6-1 and J usage is TRBJ2-5; 7 nucleotides align to TRBD2. The CDR3 loop spans 14 amino acids. With V trimmed by 1 base and J by 4 bases, 3 bases remained unmatched. Germline CDR1 is MNHNS and CDR2 is SASEGT. CDR3 DNA: TGTGCCAGCAGTGAAGTCTGGGGGGGAGAGACCCAGTACTTC. This gives the protein CASSEVWGGETQYF.

The chain employs TRBV6-1 and TRBJ2-2; D may be TRBD1 (5 bases). The CDR3 extends over 13 amino acids. Germline CDR1 reads MNHNS; CDR2 reads SASEGT. V dropped 3 bases and J dropped 3 bases, with 5 bases sitting between them. The CDR3 here is CASSEGHTGELFF. The DNA of the CDR3 is TGTGCCAGCAGTGAGGGGCACACCGGGGAGCTGTTTTTT.